This paragraph reports one T cell receptor beta chain. This record belongs to a study of blood T cell repertoires in COVID-19. Study in general: The United States, Italy and Spain were the sources of the acute and convalescent COVID-19 samples.

Original processing methods: Reference gene primer amplification gave nucleated cell count estimates. Assay used: immunoSEQ multiplex PCR; TCRdb lists only in-frame clones, some missing. V and J calls and clone size are copied from that table; D and trimming were computed from the DNA. The repertoire consists of approximately 270,000 clones, with around 88% occurring once and the leading ten covering 6% to 6.5%. Patients in Seattle were enrolled during active infection, then followed longitudinally. The CDR3 has 13 amino acids. The germline gives CDR1 SGHAT, CDR2 FQNNGV. Between the trimmed V and J ends, which lost 2 bases and 5 bases, there was a span of 9 bases.

This TCR derives from a woman under 40 with COVID-19, enrolled during active disease. The sequencing input was peripheral blood. The V gene is TRBV11-2, the J gene TRBJ1-2; D not resolved. The CDR3 sequence: CASSLSQVYGYTF. The CDR3 bases are TGTGCCAGCAGCTTAAGCCAGGTTTATGGCTACACCTTC.